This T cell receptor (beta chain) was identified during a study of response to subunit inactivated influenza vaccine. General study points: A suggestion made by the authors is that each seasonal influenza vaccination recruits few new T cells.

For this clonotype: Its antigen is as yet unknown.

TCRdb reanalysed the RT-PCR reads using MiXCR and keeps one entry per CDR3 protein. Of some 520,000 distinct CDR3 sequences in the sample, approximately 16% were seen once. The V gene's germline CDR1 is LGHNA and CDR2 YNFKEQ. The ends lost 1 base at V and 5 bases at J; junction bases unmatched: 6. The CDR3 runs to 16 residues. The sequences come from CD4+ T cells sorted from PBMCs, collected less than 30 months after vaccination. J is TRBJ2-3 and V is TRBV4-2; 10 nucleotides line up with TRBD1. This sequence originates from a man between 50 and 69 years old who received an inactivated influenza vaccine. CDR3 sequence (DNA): TGTGCCAGCAGCCAAGCCCCCCGGACAGGGGGAGATACGCAGTATTTT. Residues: CASSQAPRTGGDTQYF.